The 9 T cell receptor beta chains below all came from one sample that was sequenced in a study of blood T cell repertoires in COVID-19. Some clones are missing from TCRdb's copy, which holds only in-frame ones; the method was immunoSEQ multiplex PCR. The sample yields 30,000 to 40,000 clones, about 90% seen once. The sequenced sample was peripheral blood. The receptor source for this set is a man aged 45 to 65 with active or convalescent COVID-19.

The CDR3 DNA sequence: TGTGCCAGCCAGGGGCTAGGGCAGCCCCAGCATTTT. The encoded protein is CASQGLGQPQHF. V and J are TRBV28 and TRBJ1-5; perhaps TRBD1 as D (6 bases). Germline V gene data show CDR1 as MDHEN and CDR2 as SYDVKM. The V and J ends lost 8 bases and 7 bases respectively, with 12 bases between them. This CDR3 contains 12 residues.

The chain couples TRBV7-2 to TRBJ2-3, with 8 nucleotides matching TRBD1. V shed 5 bases, J shed 1 base, and the junction held 2 bases outside the gene matches. This CDR3 is 14 amino acids long. Germline V gives CDR1 SGHTA, CDR2 FQGNSA. The CDR3 protein is CASSMDRGTDTQYF. DNA for the CDR3: TGTGCCAGCAGCATGGACAGGGGCACAGATACGCAGTATTTT.

This clone was counted once. V and J are TRBV5-1 and TRBJ2-7; 8 bases agree with TRBD2. The CDR3 has 17 residues. The trim removed 4 bases at V and 7 bases at J, leaving 19 bases unmatched. In germline, CDR1 is SGHRS, CDR2 YFSETQ. The CDR3 DNA sequence: TGCGCCAGCAGCGGGGCGACAGGACTTTTCACTAGCGGAGAGCAGTACTTC. Translated, it gives CASSGATGLFTSGEQYF.

The rearrangement joins TRBV19 to TRBJ1-2; no reliable D call. V lost 4 bases and J lost 4, with 16 bases in between. CDR3 size: 15 residues. The germline gives CDR1 LNHDA, CDR2 SQIVND (reference sequence). In DNA, the CDR3 is TGTGCCAGTAGTACCGCGGGTTCGGGGTTCTATGGCTACACCTTC. It translates to CASSTAGSGFYGYTF.

J is TRBJ2-1 and V is TRBV11-2; 7 bases are shared with TRBD2. V was pared by 4 bases and J by 2 bases, with 5 bases of the junction left unmatched. Per the germline V gene, CDR1 is SGHAT and CDR2 is FQNNGV. This CDR3 is 15 amino acids long. This CDR3 is CASSSLTSAYNEQFF. In DNA form, the CDR3 reads TGTGCCAGCAGCTCTCTAACTAGCGCCTACAATGAGCAGTTCTTC.

The chain couples TRBV5-1 to TRBJ2-7; 10 bases agree with TRBD2. The V and J ends lost 2 bases and 5 bases, in that order; junction bases with no gene match: 4. From germline, CDR1 is SGHRS and CDR2 YFSETQ. The CDR3 is 14 residues long. CDR3 sequence (DNA): TGCGCCAGCAGCTTTCTAGCGGGAGAACACGAGCAGTACTTC. This codes for CASSFLAGEHEQYF.

The chain carries TRBV6-5 and TRBJ2-2, with TRBD2 identical over 12 bases. V shed 6 bases, J shed 5 bases, and the junction held 4 bases outside the gene matches. Germline loops: CDR1 MNHEY, CDR2 SVGAGI. The CDR3 is made up of 15 amino acids. As DNA, the CDR3 is TGTGCCAGCAGCCCCGGGACTAGCGGGACCGGGGAGCTGTTTTTT. Residues: CASSPGTSGTGELFF.

The V and J genes are TRBV4-1 and TRBJ2-3; TRBD2 aligns across 13 bases. Germline values: CDR1 MGHRA, CDR2 YSYEKL. This CDR3 is built from 17 residues. The J segment lost 4 bases and the V segment lost 4 bases, leaving 8 bases of the junction unmatched. The CDR3, as DNA: TGCGCCAGCAGCCCCAGCCAACTAGCGGGAGGGCCAGATACGCAGTATTTT. This codes for CASSPSQLAGGPDTQYF.

The chain couples TRBV5-1 to TRBJ2-1; weak D call: TRBD2 (5 bases). CDR3 length: 15 amino acids. V shed 0 bases and J shed 0 bases, with 7 bases lying between them. In germline, CDR1 is SGHRS, CDR2 YFSETQ. CDR3 protein: CASSLASISYNEQFF. CDR3 DNA sequence: TGCGCCAGCAGCTTGGCTAGCATCTCCTACAATGAGCAGTTCTTC.